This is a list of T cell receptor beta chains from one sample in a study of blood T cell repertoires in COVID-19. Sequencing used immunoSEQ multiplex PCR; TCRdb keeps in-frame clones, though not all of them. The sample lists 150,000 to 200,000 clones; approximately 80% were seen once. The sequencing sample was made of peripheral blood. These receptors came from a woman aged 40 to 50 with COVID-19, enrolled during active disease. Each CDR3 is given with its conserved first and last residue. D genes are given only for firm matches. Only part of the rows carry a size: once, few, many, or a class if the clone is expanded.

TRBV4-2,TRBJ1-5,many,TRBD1,TGTGCCAGCAGCCAAGATACCCTGGACAGGGAAAGGTATCAGCCCCAGCATTTT,CASSQDTLDRERYQPQHF
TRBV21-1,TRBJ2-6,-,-,TGTGCCAGCAGCAAAGGGGACAGATACTCTGGGGCCAACGTCCTGACTTTC,CASSKGDRYSGANVLTF
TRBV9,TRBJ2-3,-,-,TGTGCCAGCAGCGTAGAATCAGGGGAAGATACGCAGTATTTT,CASSVESGEDTQYF
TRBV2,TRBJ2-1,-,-,TGTGCCAGCGGTAGTGTGTCCCGTGAGCAGTTCTTC,CASGSVSREQFF
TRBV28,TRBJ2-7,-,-,TGTGCCAGCAGCTCCCCAGGGGGGACATTCGAGCAGTACTTC,CASSSPGGTFEQYF
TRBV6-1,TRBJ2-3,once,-,TGTGCCAGCAGTGATGGTAGCGGAGATACGCAGTATTTT,CASSDGSGDTQYF
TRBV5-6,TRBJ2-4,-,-,TGTGCCAGCAGCTTGATGGTTGGTTCAGGGGCCGGAGGCATTCAGTACTTC,CASSLMVGSGAGGIQYF
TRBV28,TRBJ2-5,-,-,TGTGCCAGCAGTTCTTCCGGGACTGGGAAAGAGACCCAGTACTTC,CASSSSGTGKETQYF
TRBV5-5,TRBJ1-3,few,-,TGTGCCAGCAGCTTGACAGGGACTGGAAACACCATATATTTT,CASSLTGTGNTIYF
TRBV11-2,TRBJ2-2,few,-,TGTGCCAGCAGCTTAGATCCCTACAGGTCCGGGGAGCTGTTTTTT,CASSLDPYRSGELFF
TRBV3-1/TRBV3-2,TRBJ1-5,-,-,TGTGCCAGCAGCCAAGAATGGGCACAGAGCCTGAATCAGCCCCAGCATTTT,CASSQEWAQSLNQPQHF
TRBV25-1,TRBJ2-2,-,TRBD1,TGTGCCAGCAGAGACAGGGGTGGTTCCGGGGAGCTGTTTTTT,CASRDRGGSGELFF
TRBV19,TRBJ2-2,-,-,TGTGCCAGTAACACCCGAGGGGGGGAGCTGTTTTTT,CASNTRGGELFF
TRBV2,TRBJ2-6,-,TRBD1,TGTGCCAGCCTCTATGAAGACAGGGGATTAAGTGGGGCCAACGTCCTGACTTTC,CASLYEDRGLSGANVLTF
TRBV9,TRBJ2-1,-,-,TGTGCCAGCAGCTCCCATCCTAGCTCCTACAATGAGCAGTTCTTC,CASSSHPSSYNEQFF
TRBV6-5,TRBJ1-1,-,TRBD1,TGTGCCAGCCGACGACAGGGGGACATGAACACTGAAGCTTTCTTT,CASRRQGDMNTEAFF
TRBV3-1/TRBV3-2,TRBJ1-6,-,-,TGTGCCAGCAGCCGCGGGGGAAATTCACCCCTCCACTTT,CASSRGGNSPLHF
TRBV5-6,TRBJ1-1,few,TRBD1,TGTGCCAGCAGCAGATTGGACAGGGGCTTTCTCCTAGAGGACACTGAAGCTTTCTTT,CASSRLDRGFLLEDTEAFF
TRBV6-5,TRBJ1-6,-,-,TGTGCCAGCAGTTTCACCGGGACTGGCTATTCACCCCTCCACTTT,CASSFTGTGYSPLHF
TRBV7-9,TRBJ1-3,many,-,TGTGCCAGCAGCTTCGCAGGCAGCTCTGGAAACACCATATATTTT,CASSFAGSSGNTIYF
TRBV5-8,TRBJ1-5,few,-,TGTGCCAGCAGCTTGCGCAGGGCCCCTAATCAGCCCCAGCATTTT,CASSLRRAPNQPQHF
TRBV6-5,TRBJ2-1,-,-,TGTGCCAGCAGCCGAAGGACAGTGATGGATGAGCAGTTCTTC,CASSRRTVMDEQFF
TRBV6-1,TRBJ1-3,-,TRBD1,TGTGCCAGCAGTGAGGACAGGGGGCGAGTTGCTGGAAACACCATATATTTT,CASSEDRGRVAGNTIYF
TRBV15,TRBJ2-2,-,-,TGTGCCACCTATGACAGGCTTGGGGTAACCGGGGAGCTGTTTTTT,CATYDRLGVTGELFF
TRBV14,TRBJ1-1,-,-,TGTGCCAGCAGCCAAGGGTGGGACACAGAAGCTTTCTTT,CASSQGWDTEAFF
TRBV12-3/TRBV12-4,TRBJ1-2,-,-,TGTGCCAGCAGTCAACGGGGGGACTCGGTGTTC,CASSQRGDSVF
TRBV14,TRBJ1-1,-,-,TGTGCCAGCAGCCAATACCAAGGGGCCTTCAACACTGAAGCTTTCTTT,CASSQYQGAFNTEAFF
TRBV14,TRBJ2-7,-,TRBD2,TGTGCCAGCAGCCCGGGACTAGCGGGAGTGTCCGAGCAGTACTTC,CASSPGLAGVSEQYF
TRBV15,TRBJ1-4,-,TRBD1,TGTGCCACCAGCAGATCCCCCCGACAGGGAGAAAAACTGTTTTTT,CATSRSPRQGEKLFF
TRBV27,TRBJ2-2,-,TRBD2,TGTGCCAGCAGTAACCCCAGCGGGGGGGCATCACGCGGCACCGGGGAGCTGTTTTTT,CASSNPSGGASRGTGELFF
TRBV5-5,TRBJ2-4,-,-,TGTGCCAGCAGACAGGGTGTAGACATTCAGTACTTC,CASRQGVDIQYF
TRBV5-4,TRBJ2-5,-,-,TGTGCCAGCAGCTTGGGGGCAGATCAAGAGACCCAGTACTTC,CASSLGADQETQYF
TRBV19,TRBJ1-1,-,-,TGTGCCAGTAGTACGAGGGCAGAAGAAGCTTTCTTT,CASSTRAEEAFF
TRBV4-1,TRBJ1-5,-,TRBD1,TGCGCCAGCAGCCAAGAAGTGACAGGGGCCAATCAGCCCCAGCATTTT,CASSQEVTGANQPQHF
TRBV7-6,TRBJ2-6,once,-,TGTGCCAGCAGCTTATTTGCGTCATCTGGGGCCAACGTCCTGACTTTC,CASSLFASSGANVLTF